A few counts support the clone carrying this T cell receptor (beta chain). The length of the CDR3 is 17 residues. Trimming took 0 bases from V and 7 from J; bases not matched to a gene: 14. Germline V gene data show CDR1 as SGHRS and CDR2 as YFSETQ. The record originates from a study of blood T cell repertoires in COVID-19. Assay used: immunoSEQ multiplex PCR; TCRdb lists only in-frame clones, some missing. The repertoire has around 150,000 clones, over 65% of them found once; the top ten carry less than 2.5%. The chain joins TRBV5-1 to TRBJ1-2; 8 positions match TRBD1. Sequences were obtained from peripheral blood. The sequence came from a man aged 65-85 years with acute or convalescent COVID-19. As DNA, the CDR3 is TGCGCCAGCAGCTTGGATGGACAGGGCTCGGGGCTGGGTGGCTACACCTTC. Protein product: CASSLDGQGSGLGGYTF.